These T cell receptor beta chains were read from a single sample in a study of cytomegalovirus exposure and HLA in healthy donors. Sequenced by immunoSEQ multiplex PCR; TCRdb stores in-frame clones only, minus some. The sample includes 72,000 or so clones, just under 75% of them seen just once. The source material was PBMCs. The receptors were sampled from a human donor in good health. Both conserved end residues are part of each CDR3. D genes are given only for firm matches. Only part of the rows carry a size: once, few, many, or a class if the clone is expanded.

v_call	j_call	clone_size	d_call	cdr3_aa	cdr3_nt
TRBV2	TRBJ1-5	-	TRBD1	CASSSDRGQNQPQHF	TGTGCCAGCAGTAGTGACAGGGGGCAAAATCAGCCCCAGCATTTT
TRBV10-1	TRBJ1-4	-	-	CASSAGNEKLFF	TGCGCCAGCAGTGCGGGGAACGAAAAACTGTTTTTT
TRBV18	TRBJ1-2	once	-	CASSPVQERYGYTF	TGTGCCAGCTCACCAGTACAGGAGCGCTATGGCTACACCTTC
TRBV11-2	TRBJ1-1	-	-	CASSLVGGTMNTEAFF	TGTGCCAGCAGCTTAGTAGGGGGAACCATGAACACTGAAGCTTTCTTT
TRBV6-1	TRBJ1-5	-	-	CASSRGGVNQPQHF	TGTGCCAGCAGCCGGGGTGGCGTGAATCAGCCCCAGCATTTT
TRBV7-3	TRBJ1-1	-	TRBD1	CASSLRQGAEAFF	TGTGCCAGCAGTCTGAGACAGGGCGCTGAAGCTTTCTTT
TRBV11-3	TRBJ2-1	-	TRBD1	CASSLGRQGAVFFSYNEQFF	TGTGCCAGCAGCTTAGGAAGACAGGGGGCCGTGTTTTTCTCCTACAATGAGCAGTTCTTC
TRBV2	TRBJ1-2	few	TRBD1	CASSASAGGFVLYGYTF	TGTGCCAGCAGTGCATCGGCAGGGGGATTTGTATTGTATGGCTACACCTTC
TRBV30	TRBJ2-3	-	TRBD1	CAWSSYRGPPTDTQYF	TGTGCCTGGAGTTCCTACAGGGGTCCCCCCACAGATACGCAGTATTTT
TRBV6-5	TRBJ1-1	-	-	CASSARRVVYTEAFF	TGTGCCAGCAGTGCCCGCAGGGTAGTGTACACTGAAGCTTTCTTT